This T cell receptor beta chain was sequenced for a study of early T cells in non-severe SARS-CoV-2 infection. TCRdb reprocessed the 5' RACE reads with MiXCR, giving one entry per CDR3 protein. The sample gives around 84,000 distinct CDR3 sequences, over 13% of which show up once; 6.5% to 8.5% is in the top ten. CDR3 length: 12 residues. V shed 6 bases and J shed 6 bases, with 14 bases lying between them. Germline V gene lookup returns CDR1 SQVTM and CDR2 ANQGSEA. The V gene is TRBV29-1, the J gene TRBJ1-2; tentatively, D is TRBD1 (5 bases). Input material: whole blood. The source is an adult who was a healthcare worker with PCR-confirmed SARS-CoV-2 infection or an uninfected control (not recorded which). The CDR3 DNA reads TGCAGCGTAAAAACCGGGACCCATGGCTACACCTTC. Translated: CSVKTGTHGYTF.